The 21 T cell receptor beta chains below come from one sample, sequenced in a study of graft-versus-host responses after intestinal transplantation. TCRdb's copy holds only in-frame clones and misses some; the assay was immunoSEQ multiplex PCR. The table has roughly 56,000 clones, more than 75% seen once; the top ten hold around 2.5%. Sequences were derived from PBMCs, sampled about 4 months after intestinal transplantation. The receptors originated from a human patient who received an intestinal transplant, so some T cells may come from the graft donor.

J is TRBJ1-4 and V is TRBV5-1; 8 nucleotides match TRBD1. This CDR3 contains 15 residues. Germline trimming cut 0 bases from V and 7 bases from J; bases unmatched to any gene: 5. Per the germline V gene, CDR1 is SGHRS and CDR2 is YFSETQ. CDR3 nucleotides: TGCGCCAGCAGCTTGGGCGGCAGGGGGCGTGAAAAACTGTTTTTT. Protein product: CASSLGGRGREKLFF.

This sequence joins TRBV6-4 and TRBJ2-1; perhaps TRBD1 as D (5 bases). The germline CDR1 and CDR2 sequences are MRHNA and SNTAGT. Trimming left V 10 bases short and J 10 bases short, with 8 bases between. CDR3 size: 9 residues. CDR3 sequence: CATRQEQFF. DNA of the CDR3: TGTGCCACCAGACAGGAGCAGTTCTTC.

The rearrangement uses TRBV21-1 and TRBJ2-7; the DNA was not used to check the table's D call, TRBD1. TRBV21-1 is given as a pseudogene. The CDR3 length is 14 residues. This CDR3 is CASTITQKGYEQYF. The CDR3, as DNA: TGTGCCAGCACCATTACCCAGAAGGGGTACGAGCAGTACTTC.

This clone was picked up a small number of times. The chain joins TRBV7-9 to TRBJ2-1, with D possibly matching TRBD2 (6 bases). V lost 6 bases to trimming and J lost 6 bases, with 12 bases between them. The CDR3 covers 13 residues. Germline V gene sequence: CDR1 SEHNR, CDR2 FQNEAQ (reference sequence). CDR3 loop: CASRGLGGNEQFF. CDR3 nucleotide sequence: TGTGCCAGCAGAGGTCTCGGGGGCAATGAGCAGTTCTTC.

The chain uses TRBV5-1 and TRBJ2-3; 9 nucleotides align to TRBD2. The CDR3 sequence is 14 residues long. CDR1 and CDR2 from the germline V gene are SGHRS and YFSETQ. V lost 6 bases and J lost 3; bases outside the gene matches: 5. CDR3 nucleotide sequence: TGCGCCAGCACGAGCGGGGGGCCTACAGATACGCAGTATTTT. Its protein product is CASTSGGPTDTQYF.

This chain joins TRBV11-3 and TRBJ2-7, with TRBD1 identical over 9 bases. The V gene end was trimmed by 2 bases and the J gene end by 5 bases; junction bases not matched to a gene: 4. The CDR3 is 14 residues long. Germline values: CDR1 SGHNT, CDR2 YENEEA. The CDR3 bases are TGTGCCAGCAGCTTAACGGACAGGGGAGACGAGCAGTACTTC. Translated: CASSLTDRGDEQYF.

The chain joins TRBV5-1 to TRBJ2-4; either TRBD1 or TRBD2 may supply D (6 bases each). Germline V gene sequence: CDR1 SGHRS, CDR2 YFSETQ. The CDR3 covers 18 residues. The ends were cut back, 1 base at V and 3 bases at J, with 20 bases in the middle. The CDR3 is CASSLRMVGGIDKNIQYF. The CDR3 bases are TGCGCCAGCAGCTTGCGCATGGTAGGGGGGATCGACAAAAACATTCAGTACTTC. Looking up the rest from reference TRBV5-1 and TRBJ2-4 gives the full variable domain: KAGVTQTPRYLIKTRGQQVTLSCSPISGHRSVSWYQQTPGQGLQFLFEYFSETQRNKGNFPGRFSGRQFSNSRSEMNVSTLELGDSALYLCASSLRMVGGIDKNIQYFGAGTRLSVL.

This rearrangement joins TRBV6-5 to TRBJ1-2, with D hard to call. V lost 6 bases and J lost 4, with 12 bases in between. Germline V gene sequence: CDR1 MNHEY, CDR2 SVGAGI. The CDR3 runs to 13 residues. CDR3 DNA: TGTGCCAGCAGGCCCAGCATCCGCTATGGCTACACCTTC. Translated, it gives CASRPSIRYGYTF.

Here the CDR3 reads CATEDEKLFF. The DNA for the CDR3 is TGTGCCACCGAAGATGAAAAACTGTTTTTT. The rearrangement joins TRBV28 to TRBJ1-4; D uncertain. Germline V gene sequence: CDR1 MDHEN, CDR2 SYDVKM. With 10 bases removed from V and 6 bases from J, the gap between germline ends came to 6 bases. The CDR3 sequence is 10 residues long. The variable domain in full, with the rest retrieved from reference TRBV28 and TRBJ1-4, is DVKVTQSSRYLVKRTGEKVFLECVQDMDHENMFWYRQDPGLGLRLIYFSYDVKMKEKGDIPEGYSVSREKKERFSLILESASTNQTSMYLCATEDEKLFFGSGTQLSVL.

The V call is TRBV5-1, the J call TRBJ2-3; 7 nucleotides align to TRBD2. The CDR3 covers 17 residues. Germline loops: CDR1 SGHRS, CDR2 YFSETQ. Germline trimming cut 4 bases from V and 4 bases from J; bases unmatched to any gene: 15. The CDR3 sequence: CASSPRISGFPPDTQYF. The CDR3 DNA reads TGCGCCAGCAGCCCAAGGATTAGCGGGTTCCCCCCAGATACGCAGTATTTT.

The chain carries TRBV28 and TRBJ2-1; 9 bases agree with TRBD2. The V gene end was trimmed by 11 bases and the J gene end by 3 bases; junction bases not matched to a gene: 5. The CDR3 sequence is 13 residues long. Germline CDR1 and CDR2: MDHEN and SYDVKM. CDR3 DNA: TGTGCCGTAACTAGCGGGCACTACAATGAGCAGTTCTTC. Protein product: CAVTSGHYNEQFF.

The V and J genes are TRBV6-1 and TRBJ2-1; 9 bases agree with TRBD1. J was trimmed by 4 bases and V by 4 bases; bases with no gene match: 2. Germline-derived CDR1 and CDR2 are MNHNS and SASEGT. The CDR3 is 14 residues long. For the CDR3, the DNA is TGTGCCAGCAGTGCGGGACAGGGTTACAATGAGCAGTTCTTC. This sequence encodes CASSAGQGYNEQFF.

The chain carries TRBV27 and TRBJ2-7, with a tentative D call TRBD1 (5 bases). The ends were cut back, 2 bases at V and 1 base at J, with 12 bases in the middle. Per germline, CDR1 MNHEY and CDR2 SMNVEV (reference sequence). This CDR3 is built from 15 residues. CDR3 DNA sequence: TGTGCCAGCAGTTTACTTTCAGGGTATTCCTACGAGCAGTACTTC. Residues: CASSLLSGYSYEQYF.

This chain links TRBV11-2 with TRBJ1-2; 7 bases are shared with TRBD1. The germline V gene has CDR1 SGHAT and CDR2 FQNNGV. This CDR3 has 15 amino acids. The ends lost 0 bases at V and 4 bases at J; junction bases unmatched: 5. CDR3 amino acids: CASSLDGGTVYGYTF. The CDR3 DNA reads as TGTGCCAGCAGCTTAGACGGTGGGACAGTCTATGGCTACACCTTC.

The chain employs TRBV11-2 and TRBJ2-7; TRBD2 aligns across 11 bases. This CDR3 spans 14 amino acids. Trimming took 4 bases from V and 4 from J; bases not matched to a gene: 3. The germline gives CDR1 SGHAT, CDR2 FQNNGV. The CDR3 protein is CASSYGTSGYEQYF. CDR3 in DNA: TGTGCCAGCAGCTACGGGACTAGCGGTTACGAGCAGTACTTC.

This clone has just one count. This sequence joins TRBV5-1 and TRBJ2-7, with a possible D match to TRBD1 (7 bases). In germline, CDR1 is SGHRS, CDR2 YFSETQ. The length of the CDR3 is 13 residues. Trimming left V 0 bases short and J 6 bases short, with 10 bases between. Written as DNA, the CDR3 is TGCGCCAGCAGCTTGGGGCAGGGGGGCGAGCAGTACTTC. This translates into CASSLGQGGEQYF.

This CDR3 reads CASSNENEQFF. The CDR3 nucleotides read TGTGCCAGCAGTAACGAAAATGAGCAGTTCTTC. The chain employs TRBV28 and TRBJ2-1; D gene ambiguous. V was shortened by 5 bases and J by 7 bases, with 6 bases between the two germline ends. This CDR3 comprises 11 residues. CDR1 MDHEN and CDR2 SYDVKM come from the germline V gene.

The chain couples TRBV5-1 to TRBJ2-3, with 13 nucleotides matching TRBD2. After removal of 4 bases from V and 4 bases from J, the junction contained 3 bases not matched to a gene. The CDR3 totals 15 residues. The V gene's germline CDR1 is SGHRS and CDR2 YFSETQ. For the CDR3, the DNA is TGCGCCAGCAGCCCGGGACTAGCGGGGCCAGATACGCAGTATTTT. Protein: CASSPGLAGPDTQYF.

The V call is TRBV18, the J call TRBJ2-5, with unresolved D. This CDR3 contains 13 residues. Per the germline V gene, CDR1 is KGHSH and CDR2 is LQKENI. Trimming stripped 3 bases from V and 5 bases from J, with 10 bases between. The CDR3 DNA reads as TGTGCCAGCTCACCGGCAGGAGTGGAGACCCAGTACTTC. Its translation is CASSPAGVETQYF.

This clone was seen a handful of times. V gene TRBV15 combines with J gene TRBJ1-4; D possibly corresponds to TRBD1 (6 bases). Germline assignment: CDR1 LNHNV and CDR2 YYDKDF (reference sequence). The CDR3 runs 14 residues. Trimming shortened V by 5 bases and J by 8 bases, and 15 bases separated the two germline ends. The CDR3 region is CATSRGRGGEKLFF. The CDR3 nucleotides read TGTGCCACCAGCCGGGGCAGGGGCGGCGAAAAACTGTTTTTT.

V and J are TRBV27 and TRBJ1-3; D gene unclear. This CDR3 has 14 residues. V lost 5 bases and J lost 0, with 8 bases in between. Germline CDR1 is MNHEY and CDR2 is SMNVEV (reference sequence). CDR3 in DNA: TGTGCCAGCAGTGATGGAAGCTCTGGAAACACCATATATTTT. Its translation is CASSDGSSGNTIYF.